What follows are 13 T cell receptor beta chains derived from one specimen sequenced in a study of CD8 T cells in ankylosing spondylitis. TCRdb redid the calling of the 5' RACE reads with MiXCR, one entry per CDR3 protein. There are nearly 350,000 distinct CDR3 sequences in the sample; 14% to 15% occur only once, and approximately 0.99% lies in the top ten. The specimen sequenced was blood, either unsorted or a sorted T cell fraction (not recorded which). These receptors were taken from a male donor with ankylosing spondylitis or in good health (not recorded which).

The chain employs TRBV5-1 and TRBJ2-3; 9 nucleotides match TRBD2. This CDR3 is 16 amino acids long. The V gene end was trimmed by 10 bases and the J gene end by 0 bases; junction bases not matched to a gene: 12. CDR1 is SGHRS and CDR2 is YFSETQ in the germline V gene. The CDR3 region is CASQGGTSSSTDTQYF. The CDR3 DNA follows: TGCGCCTCCCAGGGTGGGACTAGCTCTAGCACAGATACGCAGTATTTT.

In its sample, this clonotype was seen a few times. The chain is built from TRBV27 and TRBJ1-2; TRBD1 agrees at 7 bases. The CDR3 extends over 13 amino acids. CDR1 and CDR2 (germline): MNHEY, SMNVEV (reference sequence). Trimming at V came to 6 bases and at J to 4 bases, leaving 5 bases not matched to a gene. CDR3: CASSPRQGYGYTF. The CDR3 DNA sequence: TGTGCCAGCAGCCCTAGACAGGGCTATGGCTACACCTTC.

This clonotype turned up a few times. The rearrangement joins TRBV5-1 to TRBJ2-2; D may be TRBD1 (7 bases). V lost 3 bases, J lost 10 bases, and 13 bases lay in between. The CDR3 totals 13 residues. Germline CDR1 SGHRS, CDR2 YFSETQ. CDR3 DNA sequence: TGCGCCAGCAGCTCGGAGGGGGCGGAGGAGCTGTTTTTT. Translated: CASSSEGAEELFF.

This clonotype was detected only a few times. The V gene is TRBV7-2, the J gene TRBJ2-6; D gene uncertain. Trimming stripped 2 bases from V and 0 bases from J, with 11 bases between. This CDR3 has 17 amino acids. Germline V lookup: CDR1 SGHTA, CDR2 FQGNSA. CDR3: CASSLRDTLSGANVLTF. DNA of the CDR3: TGTGCCAGCAGCTTAAGGGATACCCTCTCTGGGGCCAACGTCCTGACTTTC.

The genes are TRBV9 and TRBJ2-5, with D maybe TRBD1 (6 bases). Germline values: CDR1 SGDLS, CDR2 YYNGEE. The CDR3 runs 15 residues. Trimming left V 0 bases short and J 5 bases short, with 14 bases between. The CDR3 region has the DNA TGTGCCAGCAGCGTAGCACAGGGTGTCAGTGAGACCCAGTACTTC. Translating it yields CASSVAQGVSETQYF.

This clonotype was found a few times. The V call is TRBV19, the J call TRBJ2-7; either TRBD1 or TRBD2 may supply D (5 bases each). Germline-derived CDR1 and CDR2 are LNHDA and SQIVND (reference sequence). The V gene lost 5 bases and the J gene lost 4 bases, with 18 bases spanning the gap. The CDR3 is 15 amino acids. CDR3 coding DNA: TGTGCCAGTAGTCCCGCCGGGACGGTCGGATACGAGCAGTACTTC. It encodes CASSPAGTVGYEQYF.

This clonotype has more than one count but fewer than ten. The V and J genes are TRBV11-2 and TRBJ2-7; 10 nucleotides match TRBD1. This CDR3 has 15 residues. Germline CDR1 is SGHAT and CDR2 is FQNNGV. V lost 7 bases to trimming and J lost 4 bases; unmatched junction nucleotides: 10. CDR3 region: CASTPDGTGVYEQYF. The CDR3 bases are TGTGCCAGCACCCCCGACGGGACAGGGGTGTACGAGCAGTACTTC.

This clonotype was counted many times. The chain is built from TRBV12-3 or TRBV12-4 and TRBJ1-2; D is possibly TRBD1 (6 bases). The CDR3 runs to 13 residues. The germline V and J ends were trimmed by 3 bases and 7 bases, with 12 bases remaining between them. In DNA, the CDR3 is TGTGCCAGCAGTTTTTCGGGGGCGCCTGGCTACACCTTC. It yields the protein CASSFSGAPGYTF.

This clonotype has only a few counts. The chain carries TRBV5-1 and TRBJ2-7, with 11 bases matching TRBD1. This CDR3 is 14 amino acids long. The junction had 4 bases not matched to a gene; V was cut back by 3 bases and J by 5 bases. Germline V CDR1 and CDR2: SGHRS, YFSETQ. Here the CDR3 DNA reads TGCGCCAGCAGCTGGGGACAGGGGGTCGACGAGCAGTACTTC. This codes for CASSWGQGVDEQYF. Variable domain in full (rest from reference TRBV5-1 and TRBJ2-7): KAGVTQTPRYLIKTRGQQVTLSCSPISGHRSVSWYQQTPGQGLQFLFEYFSETQRNKGNFPGRFSGRQFSNSRSEMNVSTLELGDSALYLCASSWGQGVDEQYFGPGTRLTVT.

The chain links TRBV6-1 to TRBJ2-2, with a possible D match to TRBD1 (5 bases). This CDR3 is 16 amino acids long. The V and J ends lost 3 bases and 1 base respectively, with 12 bases between them. Germline assignment: CDR1 MNHNS and CDR2 SASEGT. CDR3 protein: CASSEILGQNTGELFF. CDR3 DNA sequence: TGTGCCAGCAGTGAGATCCTAGGACAGAACACCGGGGAGCTGTTTTTT.

This clonotype has only a few counts. The chain joins TRBV30 to TRBJ2-3; the match to TRBD2 covers 10 bases. Germline values: CDR1 GTSNPN, CDR2 SVGIG (reference sequence). This CDR3 spans 17 amino acids. The V segment lost 5 bases and the J segment 1 base; nucleotides outside the gene matches: 12. In DNA form, the CDR3 reads TGTGCCTGGGGCGGGCGGGGACTAGCGAAGCGCACAGATACGCAGTATTTT. Its translation: CAWGGRGLAKRTDTQYF.

The J gene is TRBJ1-1, the V gene TRBV7-9; unclear D gene. Looked up from germline, CDR1 is SEHNR and CDR2 is FQNEAQ (reference sequence). Trimming took off 6 bases at V and 4 bases at J, with 21 bases between the two ends. The CDR3 is 16 amino acids. The CDR3 region is CASRPPMGINPTEAFF. CDR3 DNA sequence: TGTGCCAGCAGGCCCCCGATGGGGATAAACCCCACTGAAGCTTTCTTT.

The chain combines TRBV19 with TRBJ1-2; D ambiguous. V shed 7 bases and J shed 7 bases, with 16 bases lying between them. The CDR3 sequence is 13 residues long. Per the germline V gene, CDR1 is LNHDA and CDR2 is SQIVND (reference sequence). For the CDR3, the DNA is TGTGCCAGTAATACGGATCTATCCAGTGGCTACACCTTC. This encodes CASNTDLSSGYTF.